The 15 T cell receptor beta chains below all came from one sample that was sequenced in a study of blood T cells in healthy people across ages. The authors ran a second PCR of roughly 7 to 11 cycles using a sample-barcoded 5' primer and a J-beta primer mix. In TCRdb, the 5' RACE reads were re-called with MiXCR into one record per CDR3 protein. The table shows around 940,000 distinct CDR3 sequences, with around 54% occurring only once. The sample was blood. These TCRs come from a woman aged 55-70 years in good health.

The chain employs TRBV7-8 and TRBJ1-2, with D perhaps matching TRBD1 (5 bases). The V gene's germline CDR1 is SGHVS and CDR2 FQNEAQ. The CDR3 is 15 amino acids. Deletions cut 0 bases from V and 3 bases from J, with 11 bases between. For the CDR3, the DNA is TGTGCCAGCAGCTTAGCGCGGGGGGTTTACTATGGCTACACCTTC. It yields the protein CASSLARGVYYGYTF.

This chain connects TRBV6-1 to TRBJ2-5, with 16 bases matching TRBD2. Germline V gene sequence: CDR1 MNHNS, CDR2 SASEGT. This CDR3 is 18 amino acids long. V trimming: 6 bases; J trimming: 4 bases; junction bases outside the gene matches: 11. CDR3 sequence: CASRGIGTSGRALETQYF. The CDR3 DNA follows: TGTGCCAGCAGAGGCATCGGGACTAGCGGGAGGGCCTTAGAGACCCAGTACTTC.

This clonotype came up many times. This chain connects TRBV20-1 to TRBJ2-3, with D possibly matching TRBD2 (5 bases). V shed 1 base and J shed 1 base, with 9 bases lying between them. The CDR3 has 14 amino acids. Germline-derived CDR1 and CDR2 are DFQATT and SNEGSKA (reference sequence). The CDR3 sequence is CSARAGSGTDTQYF. CDR3 DNA sequence: TGCAGTGCTAGAGCGGGATCCGGCACAGATACGCAGTATTTT.

This clonotype showed up just a few times. The chain recombines TRBV10-3 with TRBJ2-5; TRBD1 matches at 11 bases. The CDR3 length is 15 residues. With 7 bases clipped from V and 1 base from J, the junction kept 5 bases outside the gene matches. From germline, CDR1 is ENHRY and CDR2 SYGVKD. The CDR3 sequence is CAINPGQGVQETQYF. The CDR3 DNA is TGTGCCATCAATCCGGGACAGGGGGTCCAAGAGACCCAGTACTTC.

Only a few counts were recorded for this clonotype. This rearrangement joins TRBV3-1 to TRBJ2-7; 8 nucleotides match TRBD2. The germline CDR1 and CDR2 sequences are LGHDT and YNNKEL (reference sequence). The V and J ends lost 1 base and 2 bases, in that order; junction bases with no gene match: 7. The CDR3 totals 16 residues. DNA of the CDR3: TGTGCCAGCAGCCAAGTGCCCGGGACTAGGCCCTACGAGCAGTACTTC. It translates to CASSQVPGTRPYEQYF.

This clonotype was observed a handful of times. This CDR3 is CASSFRAEGGLNEQFF. CDR3 in DNA: TGCGCCAGCAGCTTCAGGGCGGAGGGTGGGCTCAATGAGCAGTTCTTC. V usage is TRBV5-1 and J usage is TRBJ2-1; the D gene is possibly TRBD2 (6 bases). The germline V gene encodes CDR1 SGHRS and CDR2 YFSETQ. The CDR3 runs 16 residues. The V end lost 2 bases, the J end lost 6 bases, and 18 bases lay between the germline ends.

The chain links TRBV19 to TRBJ2-3, with D possibly TRBD2 on 6 matching bases. The V end lost 4 bases, the J end lost 7 bases, and 12 bases lay between the germline ends. Germline CDR1 is LNHDA and CDR2 is SQIVND (reference sequence). This CDR3 is 13 amino acids long. DNA for the CDR3: TGTGCCAGTAGTAGTCCGGGAGCTCATACGCAGTATTTT. Encoded protein: CASSSPGAHTQYF.

The V call is TRBV4-1, the J call TRBJ2-5; the match to TRBD2 covers 9 bases. This CDR3 region has 16 residues. CDR1 is MGHRA, CDR2 YSYEKL, per germline. The V gene end was trimmed by 0 bases and the J gene end by 0 bases; junction bases not matched to a gene: 2. DNA for the CDR3: TGCGCCAGCAGCCAAGACCTAGCGGGGTACCAAGAGACCCAGTACTTC. As protein: CASSQDLAGYQETQYF.

The CDR3 DNA is TGTGCCAGCAGTATCAGGGGGCTGGACAATGAGCAGTTCTTC. Translation: CASSIRGLDNEQFF. This rearrangement joins TRBV12-3 or TRBV12-4 to TRBJ2-1; 8 bases line up with TRBD1. The trim removed 5 bases at V and 5 bases at J, leaving 5 bases unmatched. This CDR3 is 14 amino acids long.

This clonotype was seen a handful of times. The genes are TRBV6-2 or TRBV6-3 and TRBJ2-1, with D unclear. Germline V gene sequence: CDR1 MNHEY, CDR2 SVGEGT. The germline V and J ends were trimmed by 1 base and 8 bases, with 9 bases remaining between them. The CDR3 is 13 amino acids. The CDR3 protein is CASSYYPFDEQFF. The CDR3 region has the DNA TGTGCCAGCAGTTACTATCCCTTCGATGAGCAGTTCTTC.

This clonotype was seen a few times. The J gene is TRBJ2-1, the V gene TRBV20-1; 15 nucleotides line up with TRBD2. CDR3 size: 19 residues. With V trimmed by 6 bases and J by 0 bases, 12 bases remained unmatched. The germline V gene has CDR1 DFQATT and CDR2 SNEGSKA (reference sequence). The CDR3 nucleotides are TGCAGTGCCCACGGACTAGCGGGAGGGCCGCGAAGCTCCTACAATGAGCAGTTCTTC. Translating gives CSAHGLAGGPRSSYNEQFF.

The gene calls are TRBV12-3 or TRBV12-4 and TRBJ1-2, with TRBD1 identical over 7 bases. The CDR3 covers 15 residues. V lost 5 bases and J lost 0; bases outside the gene matches: 6. The DNA for the CDR3 is TGTGCCAGCAGTCCGACAGGGCCCCCTAACTATGGCTACACCTTC. Amino acid sequence: CASSPTGPPNYGYTF.

Note on this clonotype: The junction departs from germline at one end; a sequencing error may be responsible. Here the CDR3 reads CRVDNLYTDTQYF. The CDR3 coding sequence is TGCAGAGTTGATAACCTATACACAGATACGCAGTATTTT. The V gene is TRBV29-1, the J gene TRBJ2-3, with D hard to call. Germline loops: CDR1 SQVTM, CDR2 ANQGSEA. The CDR3 has 13 residues.

This clonotype was seen at least ten times. The genes are TRBV3-1 and TRBJ2-1; 9 bases match TRBD2. The assigned J gene may be wrong: the sequence end matches TRBJ2-7 better. Germline lookup yields CDR1 LGHDT and CDR2 YNNKEL (reference sequence). This CDR3 is 16 amino acids long. The CDR3 DNA follows: TGTGCCAGCAGCCGATTAGCGGGGGCCTCCTACAATGAGCAGTACTTC. Its protein product is CASSRLAGASYNEQYF.

The rearrangement links TRBV20-1 to TRBJ2-7; TRBD2 is a possible D gene (6 bases). The CDR3 extends over 17 amino acids. Germline CDR1 reads DFQATT; CDR2 reads SNEGSKA (reference sequence). V dropped 2 bases and J dropped 0 bases, with 20 bases sitting between them. The CDR3 is CSARPEGNHPHSYEQYF. The CDR3 DNA is TGCAGTGCTAGACCGGAGGGTAATCATCCTCACTCCTACGAGCAGTACTTC.